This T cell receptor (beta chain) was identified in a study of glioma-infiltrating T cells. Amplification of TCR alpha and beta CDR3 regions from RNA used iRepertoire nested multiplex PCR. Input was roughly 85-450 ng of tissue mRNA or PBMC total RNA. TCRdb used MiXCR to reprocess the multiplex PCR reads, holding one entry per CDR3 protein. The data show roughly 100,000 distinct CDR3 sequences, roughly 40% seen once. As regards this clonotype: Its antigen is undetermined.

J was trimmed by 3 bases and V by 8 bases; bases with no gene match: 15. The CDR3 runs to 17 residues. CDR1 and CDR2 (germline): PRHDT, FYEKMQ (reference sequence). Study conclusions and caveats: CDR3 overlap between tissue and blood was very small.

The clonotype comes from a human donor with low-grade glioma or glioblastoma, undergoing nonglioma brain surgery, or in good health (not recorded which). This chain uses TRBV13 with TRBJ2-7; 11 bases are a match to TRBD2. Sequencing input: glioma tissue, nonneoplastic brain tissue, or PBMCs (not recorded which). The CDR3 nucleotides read TGTGCCAGCGGCTGGACCCTAGCGGGGGGACCTTTCTACGAGCAGTACTTC. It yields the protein CASGWTLAGGPFYEQYF.